This TCR beta chain emerged from a study of blood T cell repertoires in COVID-19. Background on the study: Both acute and convalescent COVID-19 samples were obtained from the United States, Italy and Spain.

Worth noting for this clone: This CDR3 is also generated by other DNA sequences in the sample.

There are 14 residues in the CDR3. CDR1 and CDR2 (germline): LNHDA, SQIVND (reference sequence). V shed 2 bases and J 2 bases; nucleotides not matched to a gene: 1. In the study's own analysis: Reference gene primer amplification in the assay estimated nucleated cell counts. TCRdb's table, derived via immunoSEQ multiplex PCR, lists solely in-frame clones and lacks some. That table supplies the V and J calls and clone size; D and trimming were determined from the DNA. The sample holds more than 80,000 clones; roughly 86% are singletons and the top ten take around 7%. This chain connects TRBV19 to TRBJ1-1; TRBD1 agrees at 8 bases. The specimen was peripheral blood. The TCR was taken from a man aged 50 to 59 with active or convalescent COVID-19. The CDR3 sequence is CASSIQGANTEAFF. The CDR3 DNA follows: TGTGCCAGTAGTATACAGGGGGCCAACACTGAAGCTTTCTTT. Full variable domain (outside the CDR3, taken from reference TRBV19 and TRBJ1-1): DGGITQSPKYLFRKEGQNVTLSCEQNLNHDAMYWYRQDPGQGLRLIYYSQIVNDFQKGDIAEGYSVSREKKESFPLTVTSAQKNPTAFYLCASSIQGANTEAFFGQGTRLTVV.